The clone carrying this T cell receptor (beta chain) was recorded at least ten times. The data derive from a study of prognosis after radiotherapy for stage I lung cancer. On the study more broadly: With stereotactic body radiotherapy, no patient received any concurrent therapy.

All patients were node-negative on CT and PET/CT, without prior chemotherapy, radiotherapy or other malignancies. Germline V gene data show CDR1 as LGHDT and CDR2 as YNNKEL (reference sequence). CDR3 length equals 16 residues. V shed 0 bases and J shed 1 base, with 12 bases lying between them. By two-round multiplex PCR, the TCR beta CDR3 was amplified from genomic DNA. The authors ran first-round PCR with primers specific to each TRBV and TRBJ gene. TCRdb analysed the multiplex PCR reads with MiXCR anew, one entry per CDR3 protein. The sample consists of 11,000 to 15,000 distinct CDR3 sequences, about 57% of them appearing once.

Sequencing used PBMCs, obtained before or after stereotactic body radiation therapy (not recorded which). This chain links TRBV3-1 with TRBJ1-1; tentatively, D is TRBD1 (5 bases). The receptor was derived from a donor aged 50 or older with non-small cell lung cancer. CDR3 loop: CASSQDRRTPNTEAFF. The CDR3 DNA reads as TGTGCCAGCAGCCAAGATCGCAGGACACCGAACACTGAAGCTTTCTTT.